The following is a TCR beta chain sequence with its context. What it recognizes is unknown. Sample treatment: roughly 18 received Ad26.COV2.S at low or high dose, single or two shots; roughly 5 received placebo; per-sample allocation not given. Following the first vaccine or placebo injection, samples were taken on day 63. This person who donated was an adult of 18-55 years in Boston. The administered vaccine (an Ad26 vector) expressed Wuhan-strain SARS-CoV-2 spike. Clones were read by immunoSEQ multiplex PCR, and TCRdb kept only the in-frame ones, dropping some. The sample has around 270,000 clones, 87% seen once; the top ten hold roughly 3%. These data originate in a study of Ad26.COV2.S vaccination and SARS-CoV-2 variants. General study points: Vaccinated individuals (as opposed to placebo recipients) had higher spike-specific TCR breadth. The breadth of spike-specific CD8+ and CD4+ T cell responses after vaccination was reportedly substantial.

This CDR3 region has 14 residues. Germline CDR1 LGHDT, CDR2 YNNKEL (reference sequence). V lost 0 bases, J lost 6 bases, and 6 bases lay in between. The sample was peripheral blood, taken in a trial of Ad26.COV2.S vaccine versus placebo. The chain carries TRBV3-1 (or the pseudogene TRBV3-2) and TRBJ1-6; D ambiguous. This clonotype was obtained from a person aged 18-60 years who received the Ad26.COV2.S COVID-19 vaccine or a placebo. This chain's CDR3 is CASSQEAANSPLHF. CDR3 nucleotide sequence: TGTGCCAGCAGCCAAGAGGCAGCTAATTCACCCCTCCACTTT.